The TCR beta chain described here comes from a study of CD8+CD57+ T cells in acquired aplastic anemia. Overall study context: Sorted CD4+ and CD8+ cells gave an average of around 3 ug of DNA.

Using genomic DNA as the template, TCR beta VDJ and CDR3 profiling was carried out. TCRdb called the reads again in MiXCR, with one record for every CDR3 protein. In the table there are tens of thousands of distinct CDR3 sequences, about three quarters of which are singletons. The source of this sequence is a human donor in good health, serving as a control. Input material: sorted CD4+, CD8+, or CD8+CD57+ T cells (not recorded which) from PBMCs.

This CDR3 reads CASTEGRASHGQYF. The CDR3 DNA sequence: TGTGCCAGTACCGAGGGGAGGGCCTCACACGGGCAGTACTTC. J is TRBJ2-7 and V is TRBV19; 7 bases are a match to TRBD2. V shed 7 bases and J 9 bases; nucleotides not matched to a gene: 15. The CDR3 consists of 14 residues. The V gene's germline CDR1 is LNHDA and CDR2 SQIVND (reference sequence).